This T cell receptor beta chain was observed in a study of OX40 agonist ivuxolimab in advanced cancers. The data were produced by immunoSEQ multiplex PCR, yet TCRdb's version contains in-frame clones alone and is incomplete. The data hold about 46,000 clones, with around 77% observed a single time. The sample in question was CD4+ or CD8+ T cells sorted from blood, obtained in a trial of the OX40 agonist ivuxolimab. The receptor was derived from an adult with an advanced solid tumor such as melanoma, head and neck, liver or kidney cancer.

The CDR3 protein is CASSPNRGRNEKLFF. The CDR3 coding sequence is TGTGCCAGCTCACCGAATCGGGGGAGAAATGAAAAACTGTTTTTT. V gene TRBV18 combines with J gene TRBJ1-4, with a weak D call TRBD1 (5 bases). The germline V and J ends were trimmed by 3 bases and 5 bases, with 13 bases remaining between them. Germline-derived CDR1 and CDR2 are KGHSH and LQKENI. CDR3 size: 15 residues.